These T cell receptor beta chains were read from a single sample in a study of cytomegalovirus exposure and HLA in healthy donors. The table came from immunoSEQ multiplex PCR; TCRdb's copy has only in-frame clones and leaves some out. The table shows about 170,000 clones, with approximately 81% occurring only once. The sequenced material came from PBMCs. Every receptor here comes from a boy aged 2 to 9 in good health and CMV-seronegative. The CDR3 runs from the conserved cysteine through the conserved F or W. The D gene is left open where the match is weak. The listing skips clone size in some rows; elsewhere it reads once, few, many or a size class.

>.|TRBJ1-2|TRBV27|.
TGTGCCAGCAGTACGACCCCGACAAACCACTATGGCTACACCTTC
CASSTTPTNHYGYTF
>.|TRBJ1-3|TRBV23-1|TRBD1
TGCGCCAGCAGTCAATCGATGACAGGGGCTAGCCTCCGACAAAACACCATATATTTT
CASSQSMTGASLRQNTIYF
>.|TRBJ1-4|TRBV6-6|.
TGTGCCAGCCGAAGGGGGGGGCAGGGTGAAAAACTGTTTTTT
CASRRGGQGEKLFF
>.|TRBJ2-1|TRBV11-2|TRBD2
TGTGCCAGCAGCTTATTCATCCGGGGGGATCAGTTCTTC
CASSLFIRGDQFF
>.|TRBJ1-4|TRBV15|.
TGTGCCACCAGCGCGGGGGGGGTAGGACTGTTTTTT
CATSAGGVGLFF
>few|TRBJ1-2|TRBV28|.
TGTGCCAGCAGTTTTTCTGCCGGGGGCTACACCTTC
CASSFSAGGYTF
>.|TRBJ1-2|TRBV27|TRBD1
TGTGCCAGCTCTCAACAGGGGGCGGGGGGCTACACCTTC
CASSQQGAGGYTF
>.|TRBJ2-1|TRBV7-3|.
TGTGCCAGCAGCTATACGGTCCCCTACAATGAGCAGTTCTTC
CASSYTVPYNEQFF
>.|TRBJ1-2|TRBV6-6|TRBD1
TGTGCCAGCAGGCCCGGGACAGGGAACAACTATGGCTACACCTTC
CASRPGTGNNYGYTF
>once|TRBJ2-1|TRBV7-9|.
TGTGCCAGCAGCTTACCCACAGAAAAGTACAATGAGCAGTTCTTC
CASSLPTEKYNEQFF
>.|TRBJ1-1|TRBV28|.
TGTGCCAGCGCCCCACCCGGCGGGTTAATAGAGATGAACACTGAAGCTTTCTTT
CASAPPGGLIEMNTEAFF
>.|TRBJ1-2|TRBV25-1|.
TGTGCCAGCAGTGTACCCGGGTCACAGGGATATGGCTACACCTTC
CASSVPGSQGYGYTF
>.|TRBJ2-7|TRBV10-3|.
TGTGCCATCAGTGACCCGGCGGGATACGAGCAGTACTTC
CAISDPAGYEQYF
>few|TRBJ2-3|TRBV28|TRBD1
TGTGCCAGCACCACAGTCCCGGGACAGGGGACAGATACGCAGTATTTT
CASTTVPGQGTDTQYF
>.|TRBJ1-3|TRBV19|.
TGTGCCAGTAGTAGGACAGCCCGCTCTGGAAACACCATATATTTT
CASSRTARSGNTIYF